The 16 T cell receptor beta chains below all came from one sample that was sequenced in a study of cytomegalovirus exposure and HLA in healthy donors. The repertoire was sequenced with immunoSEQ multiplex PCR; TCRdb's copy has only in-frame clones and lacks some. The sample includes 100,000 to 150,000 clones, roughly 84% of them seen just once. Source material: PBMCs. The receptor source for this set is a woman in her 30s in good health and CMV-seronegative.

This chain connects TRBV5-1 to TRBJ2-3, with D perhaps TRBD1 (6 bases). Trimming pared 2 bases from V and 4 bases from J, leaving 14 bases between. CDR1 and CDR2 from the germline V gene are SGHRS and YFSETQ. The CDR3 contains 15 residues. The CDR3 sequence: CASSLDQGLADTQYF. In nucleotides, the CDR3 is TGCGCCAGCAGCTTAGATCAGGGGTTAGCAGATACGCAGTATTTT.

This clone was detected only once. V is TRBV7-9 and J is TRBJ2-1, with 8 positions matching TRBD2. The length of the CDR3 is 16 residues. V gave up 4 bases and J gave up 6 bases; unmatched junction bases: 11. Germline values: CDR1 SEHNR, CDR2 FQNEAQ (reference sequence). This CDR3 is CASSSPDRAGGNEQFF. For the CDR3, the DNA is TGTGCCAGCAGCTCCCCCGACCGCGCGGGGGGCAATGAGCAGTTCTTC.

V is TRBV5-4 and J is TRBJ2-5; TRBD2 matches at 7 bases. V lost 3 bases to trimming and J lost 2 bases; unmatched junction nucleotides: 4. CDR3 length: 14 residues. In germline, CDR1 is SGHNT, CDR2 YYREEE (reference sequence). CDR3 nucleotide sequence: TGTGCCAGCAGCTCACTAGCGAATCAAGAGACCCAGTACTTC. Its protein product is CASSSLANQETQYF.

J is TRBJ1-4 and V is TRBV5-5; the D is unclear. Germline V lookup: CDR1 SGHKS, CDR2 YYEKEE (reference sequence). The ends were cut back, 1 base at V and 4 bases at J, with 11 bases in the middle. This CDR3 is 15 amino acids long. CDR3 loop: CASSLSGGFNEKLFF. The CDR3 nucleotides are TGTGCCAGCAGCTTGAGTGGAGGGTTTAATGAAAAACTGTTTTTT.

The rearrangement uses TRBV7-9 and TRBJ1-1; 9 bases align to TRBD1. The CDR3 consists of 17 residues. J gave up 1 base and V 2 bases, and 8 bases lay outside the gene matches. Germline assignment: CDR1 SEHNR and CDR2 FQNEAQ (reference sequence). The CDR3: CASSLFGQGSKNTEAFF. The DNA for the CDR3 is TGTGCCAGCAGCTTATTTGGACAGGGGTCGAAGAACACTGAAGCTTTCTTT.

The genes are TRBV29-1 and TRBJ2-7; possibly TRBD2 for D (6 bases). The CDR3 covers 14 residues. V lost 3 bases, J lost 0 bases, and 12 bases lay in between. The germline V gene encodes CDR1 SQVTM and CDR2 ANQGSEA. The CDR3 reads CSVERGTSSYEQYF. CDR3 coding DNA: TGCAGCGTTGAGCGGGGCACCTCCTCCTACGAGCAGTACTTC.

There are a few counts of this clone. The chain is built from TRBV30 and TRBJ1-2, with D tentatively TRBD1 (6 bases). Germline values: CDR1 GTSNPN, CDR2 SVGIG (reference sequence). The CDR3 is 15 residues long. The V end was cut by 4 bases, the J end by 6 bases, with 21 bases between. The CDR3: CAWTMYGAGADGYTF. CDR3 coding DNA: TGTGCCTGGACCATGTACGGGGCAGGGGCAGATGGCTACACCTTC.

The chain has TRBV6-6 and TRBJ1-2; D may be TRBD1 (5 bases). Trimming pared 0 bases from V and 14 bases from J, leaving 16 bases between. This CDR3 is 13 amino acids long. Germline CDR1 reads MNHNY; CDR2 reads SVGAGI (reference sequence). In nucleotides, the CDR3 is TGTGCCAGCAGTTACTCGAGCGGGGGGTCGGTTACCTTC. It is translated as CASSYSSGGSVTF.

V and J are TRBV11-3 and TRBJ2-7, with 7 bases that match TRBD1. After removal of 5 bases from V and 6 bases from J, the junction contained 13 bases not matched to a gene. CDR1 is SGHNT, CDR2 YENEEA, per germline. CDR3 length: 15 amino acids. The DNA for the CDR3 is TGTGCCAGCAGCCTACAACAGGGGCCCCTACGCGAGCAGTACTTC. Translation gives CASSLQQGPLREQYF.

This clone was counted only a few times. The chain is built from TRBV6-6 and TRBJ1-6; 7 bases fit TRBD1. The CDR3 covers 14 residues. V shed 5 bases, J shed 7 bases, and the junction held 5 bases outside the gene matches. Germline-derived CDR1 and CDR2 are MNHNY and SVGAGI (reference sequence). CDR3 protein: CASSQQGTNSPLHF. The CDR3 DNA follows: TGTGCCAGCAGTCAACAGGGGACGAATTCACCCCTCCACTTT.

The V call is TRBV27, the J call TRBJ2-7, with TRBD1 matching 9 bases. The CDR3 spans 14 residues. V gave up 5 bases and J gave up 7 bases; unmatched junction bases: 9. Germline V gene sequence: CDR1 MNHEY, CDR2 SMNVEV (reference sequence). In DNA form, the CDR3 reads TGTGCCAGCAGTGGCAACAGGGGGCTAGGGGAGCAGTACTTC. Protein product: CASSGNRGLGEQYF.

The V and J genes are TRBV6-4 and TRBJ2-3; TRBD2 matches 9 bases. CDR1 and CDR2 from the germline V gene are MRHNA and SNTAGT. The CDR3 runs 14 residues. Trimming cost V 6 bases and J 4 bases; bases outside gene matches: 5. In DNA, the CDR3 is TGTGCCAGCAGCGCGGGAGGGGATTCAGATACGCAGTATTTT. Encoded protein: CASSAGGDSDTQYF.

The genes are TRBV9 and TRBJ2-2, with D possibly TRBD1 on 6 matching bases. The CDR3 covers 15 residues. The germline V gene has CDR1 SGDLS and CDR2 YYNGEE. V shed 7 bases and J shed 2 bases, with 15 bases lying between them. CDR3 nucleotide sequence: TGTGCCAGCCAACCGGACAGACGAAACACCGGGGAGCTGTTTTTT. Translated: CASQPDRRNTGELFF.

The gene calls are TRBV11-3 and TRBJ1-1; D perhaps matches TRBD1 (5 bases). The V end lost 5 bases, the J end lost 5 bases, and 9 bases lay between the germline ends. This CDR3 has 12 residues. Germline loops: CDR1 SGHNT, CDR2 YENEEA. The CDR3, as DNA: TGTGCCAGCAGCCGCAGGGATACTGAAGCTTTCTTT. Translation: CASSRRDTEAFF.

A few counts support this clone. The sample holds other DNA sequences that translate to the same CDR3. The chain has TRBV11-3 and TRBJ1-3; 9 bases match TRBD1. After removal of 5 bases from V and 4 bases from J, the junction contained 6 bases not matched to a gene. This CDR3 comprises 15 residues. In germline, CDR1 is SGHNT, CDR2 YENEEA. The CDR3 reads CASSPGQGPGNTIYF. As DNA, the CDR3 is TGTGCCAGCAGCCCGGGACAGGGTCCAGGAAACACCATATATTTT.

The chain links TRBV7-3 to TRBJ2-7; D might be TRBD2 (5 bases). The V gene lost 5 bases and the J gene lost 4 bases, with 21 bases spanning the gap. The V gene's germline CDR1 is SGHTA and CDR2 FQGTGA. This CDR3 has 16 amino acids. This CDR3 reads CASSPVRTLNWYEQYF. As DNA, the CDR3 is TGTGCCAGCAGCCCAGTCCGGACTCTTAATTGGTACGAGCAGTACTTC.